A single sample is the source of the 18 T cell receptor beta chains below, sequenced in a study of neoadjuvant anti-PD-1 for oral cavity cancer. Some clones are missing from TCRdb's copy, which holds only in-frame ones; the method was immunoSEQ multiplex PCR. The table lists 75,000 to 100,000 clones, 84% of them singletons, with about 2.9% in the top ten. The sequences come from PBMCs, collected before nivolumab (anti-PD-1) treatment. The receptor source for this set is a person between 40 and 79 years old with oral cavity squamous cell carcinoma.

The chain has TRBV6-5 and TRBJ2-7; TRBD1 matches at 7 bases. The V and J ends lost 6 bases and 3 bases, in that order; junction bases with no gene match: 11. The CDR3 is 15 residues long. Germline V lookup: CDR1 MNHEY, CDR2 SVGAGI. CDR3 sequence reads: CASSQTRDRVYEQYF. CDR3 DNA sequence: TGTGCCAGCAGCCAAACTCGGGACAGAGTCTACGAGCAGTACTTC.

This chain uses TRBV28 with TRBJ2-3; D uncertain. Germline CDR1 is MDHEN and CDR2 is SYDVKM. Trimming pared 7 bases from V and 0 bases from J, leaving 5 bases between. This CDR3 has 12 residues. The DNA of the CDR3 is TGTGCCAGCACCCGAAGCACAGATACGCAGTATTTT. Residues: CASTRSTDTQYF.

The chain combines TRBV28 with TRBJ2-7; TRBD2 matches 7 bases. Unmatched junction bases numbered 1, after V lost 2 bases and J lost 3 bases. Germline V gene sequence: CDR1 MDHEN, CDR2 SYDVKM. This CDR3 has 13 amino acids. The CDR3 region has the DNA TGTGCCAGCAGTTTAGGGGGGGGCTACGAGCAGTACTTC. Its translation is CASSLGGGYEQYF.

A note on this clone: At one boundary the junction diverges from the germline segment, which might be a read error. The rearrangement joins TRBV5-6 to TRBJ2-7; possibly TRBD2 for D (5 bases). The CDR3 loop spans 13 amino acids. CDR1 is SGHDT and CDR2 is YYEEEE in the germline V gene. The CDR3, as DNA: TGTGCCAGCAGCGTAGGACTGACTCCTTTCGAGGGCTTC. Protein sequence: CASSVGLTPFEGF.

This clone turned up a few times. The gene calls are TRBV5-5 and TRBJ2-1, with 8 bases matching TRBD2. From germline, CDR1 is SGHKS and CDR2 YYEKEE (reference sequence). The CDR3 totals 16 residues. J was trimmed by 2 bases and V by 2 bases; bases with no gene match: 6. The chain's CDR3 is CASSFYSGGPYNEQFF. The CDR3 DNA reads as TGTGCCAGCAGCTTCTACAGCGGGGGCCCCTACAATGAGCAGTTCTTC.

The chain joins TRBV10-1 to TRBJ1-1, with 7 bases matching TRBD1. V lost 6 bases and J lost 4; bases outside the gene matches: 5. The CDR3 has 13 residues. CDR1 is WNHNN and CDR2 is SYGVQD in the germline V gene (reference sequence). The CDR3 DNA sequence: TGCGCCAGCAGCCCGACAGGGATCACTGAAGCTTTCTTT. Its protein product is CASSPTGITEAFF.

This CDR3 reads CASGGTPSGEQYF. The CDR3 nucleotides read TGTGCCAGCGGTGGGACACCCTCGGGGGAGCAGTACTTC. V is TRBV2 and J is TRBJ2-7, with a weak D call TRBD1 (6 bases). Trimming took 8 bases from V and 7 from J, leaving 18 bases between them. The CDR3 runs 13 residues. Germline assignment: CDR1 SNHLY and CDR2 FYNNEI.

The chain employs TRBV19 and TRBJ2-7; TRBD2 agrees at 7 bases. Germline CDR1 reads LNHDA; CDR2 reads SQIVND (reference sequence). Unmatched junction bases numbered 4, after V lost 5 bases and J lost 0 bases. The CDR3 totals 14 residues. CDR3 sequence reads: CASSSSGNSYEQYF. DNA of the CDR3: TGTGCCAGTAGTTCTAGCGGAAACTCCTACGAGCAGTACTTC.

This clone is categorized as medium-sized. The chain recombines TRBV5-1 with TRBJ1-2, with TRBD1 matching over 9 bases. This CDR3 comprises 13 residues. CDR1 is SGHRS and CDR2 is YFSETQ in the germline V gene. With 0 bases clipped from V and 6 bases from J, the junction kept 0 bases outside the gene matches. Written as DNA, the CDR3 is TGCGCCAGCAGCTTGGGGACAGGGGATGGCTACACCTTC. Its translation: CASSLGTGDGYTF.

The chain recombines TRBV2 with TRBJ2-1; possible D gene TRBD2, 5 bases. Germline CDR1 reads SNHLY; CDR2 reads FYNNEI. Trimming removed 8 bases at V and 4 bases at J, with 15 bases between. The CDR3 covers 14 residues. CDR3 bases: TGTGCCAGCGAAGGCCTCTCGGGGTACAATGAGCAGTTCTTC. Translating it yields CASEGLSGYNEQFF.

This chain links TRBV9 with TRBJ2-7; TRBD1 or TRBD2 may be the D gene (6 bases each). CDR3 size: 15 residues. Germline V gene data show CDR1 as SGDLS and CDR2 as YYNGEE. Trimming removed 2 bases from V and 4 bases from J, with 16 bases in between. The CDR3 loop reads CASSVGIGGRYEQYF. The CDR3 DNA follows: TGTGCCAGCAGCGTTGGAATAGGGGGGAGGTACGAGCAGTACTTC.

The chain combines TRBV5-1 with TRBJ2-7, with 7 nucleotides matching TRBD1. The CDR3 is 14 residues long. CDR1 is SGHRS, CDR2 YFSETQ, per germline. V gave up 1 base and J gave up 7 bases; unmatched junction bases: 8. CDR3 DNA: TGCGCCAGCAGCTTGCAGGGAACAGGGGAGGAGCAGTACTTC. This sequence encodes CASSLQGTGEEQYF.

This clone was counted a single time. The J gene is TRBJ2-5, the V gene TRBV6-1, with TRBD1 identical over 7 bases. CDR1 is MNHNS and CDR2 is SASEGT in the germline V gene. The CDR3 is 13 residues long. With V trimmed by 5 bases and J by 4 bases, 4 bases remained unmatched. This CDR3 reads CASSHDRVETQYF. Here the CDR3 DNA reads TGTGCCAGCAGTCACGACAGGGTAGAGACCCAGTACTTC.

The J gene is TRBJ2-4, the V gene TRBV29-1; the match to TRBD1 covers 7 bases. V was clipped by 6 bases and J by 2 bases; unmatched bases: 4. This CDR3 is 13 amino acids long. The V gene's germline CDR1 is SQVTM and CDR2 ANQGSEA. CDR3 in DNA: TGCAGCGTCGCGACAGGGACCAAAAACATTCAGTACTTC. The encoded protein is CSVATGTKNIQYF.

The chain combines TRBV7-2 with TRBJ2-7, with D maybe TRBD2 (5 bases). Between the trimmed V and J ends, which lost 1 base and 6 bases, there was a span of 16 bases. Germline CDR1 is SGHTA and CDR2 is FQGNSA. The CDR3 runs 15 residues. CDR3 bases: TGTGCCAGCAGCTTAGGGATAGCGTCAAAAAGCGAGCAGTACTTC. This translates into CASSLGIASKSEQYF.

This rearrangement joins TRBV19 to TRBJ2-7, with 9 bases that match TRBD1. The J segment lost 5 bases and the V segment lost 6 bases, leaving 11 bases of the junction unmatched. Per the germline V gene, CDR1 is LNHDA and CDR2 is SQIVND (reference sequence). The CDR3 runs to 15 residues. CDR3: CASSESGTGSDEQYF. CDR3 bases: TGTGCCAGTAGCGAATCCGGGACAGGGTCCGACGAGCAGTACTTC.

The chain uses TRBV6-5 and TRBJ2-6; tentative D call: TRBD2 (6 bases). This CDR3 spans 16 amino acids. V lost 4 bases to trimming and J lost 1 base, with 11 bases between them. Germline V CDR1 and CDR2: MNHEY, SVGAGI. The CDR3, as DNA: TGTGCCAGCAGTTCGGAGGGAGCATCTGGGGCCAACGTCCTGACTTTC. It specifies CASSSEGASGANVLTF.

The chain employs TRBV4-2 and TRBJ2-5, with 8 bases matching TRBD2. Germline V lookup: CDR1 LGHNA, CDR2 YNFKEQ. The CDR3 is 14 residues long. J gave up 5 bases and V 5 bases, and 7 bases lay outside the gene matches. CDR3 amino acids: CASSSLSGTETQYF. DNA for the CDR3: TGTGCCAGCAGCTCCCTTAGCGGGACGGAGACCCAGTACTTC.